This is a list of T cell receptor beta chains from one sample in a study of blood T cell repertoires in COVID-19. Libraries were prepared by immunoSEQ multiplex PCR; TCRdb keeps only in-frame clonotypes and omits some of them. The table records 90,000 to 100,000 clones, around 72% of them present only once. Sequencing was performed on peripheral blood. Receptors originate from a man between 65 and 85 years old with acute or convalescent COVID-19. Both conserved end residues are part of each CDR3. Each record gives: D gene, clone size, J gene, V gene, CDR3 protein, CDR3 DNA. D genes are given only for firm matches. Size tells how often a clone was seen (once, few, many) or the class of an expanded clone, and some rows leave it out.

NA,NA,TRBJ1-6,TRBV7-6,CASSSQGLHNSPLHF,TGTGCCAGCAGCTCGCAGGGCCTACATAATTCACCCCTCCACTTT
NA,NA,TRBJ2-5,TRBV3-1/TRBV3-2,CASSQDTGVRSKTQYF,TGTGCCAGCAGCCAAGACACCGGCGTCAGGTCCAAGACCCAGTACTTC
NA,NA,TRBJ1-2,TRBV7-9,CASSLKIVGDGYTF,TGTGCCAGCAGCTTAAAGATTGTGGGAGATGGCTACACCTTC
TRBD1,once,TRBJ2-7,TRBV15,CATSRGTGGYEQYF,TGTGCCACCAGCAGGGGGACAGGGGGGTACGAGCAGTACTTC
NA,NA,TRBJ2-7,TRBV4-3,CASSQEGDEQYF,TGCGCCAGCAGCCAAGAAGGGGACGAGCAGTACTTC
NA,NA,TRBJ1-2,TRBV9,CASSDSRYGYTF,TGTGCCAGCAGCGACTCCCGCTATGGCTACACCTTC
NA,few,TRBJ2-7,TRBV6-6,CASSQTYEQYF,TGTGCCAGCAGCCAAACCTACGAGCAGTACTTC
NA,NA,TRBJ1-5,TRBV5-1,CASSSQGGNQPQHF,TGCGCCAGCAGCTCCCAGGGCGGCAATCAGCCCCAGCATTTT
TRBD1,NA,TRBJ1-1,TRBV9,CASSVDRGNTEAFF,TGTGCCAGCAGCGTTGACAGGGGGAACACTGAAGCTTTCTTT
TRBD1,NA,TRBJ1-3,TRBV29-1,CSVETGRGNTIYF,TGCAGCGTAGAGACAGGGAGGGGAAACACCATATATTTT
TRBD1,few,TRBJ1-2,TRBV30,CAWSERQGLLVYGYTF,TGTGCCTGGAGTGAGCGACAGGGTTTACTAGTCTATGGCTACACCTTC
TRBD2,NA,TRBJ2-1,TRBV28,CASSSGFLADSSYNEQFF,TGTGCCAGCAGTTCAGGTTTTCTAGCGGATAGCTCCTACAATGAGCAGTTCTTC
NA,NA,TRBJ2-2,TRBV28,CATSRRTHNLNTGELFF,TGTGCCACTTCCCGGAGGACCCACAACCTGAACACCGGGGAGCTGTTTTTT
TRBD1,NA,TRBJ1-1,TRBV9,CASSVDRGGTEAFF,TGTGCCAGCAGCGTAGACAGGGGCGGCACTGAAGCTTTCTTT
NA,NA,TRBJ1-4,TRBV4-1,CASSQRATATNEKLFF,TGCGCCAGCAGCCAGAGGGCCACAGCAACTAATGAAAAACTGTTTTTT
TRBD2,NA,TRBJ2-2,TRBV28,CASSSGLAGVTGELFF,TGTGCCAGCAGTTCTGGACTAGCGGGAGTGACCGGGGAGCTGTTTTTT
TRBD1,NA,TRBJ2-3,TRBV5-1,CASVIGTGGSDTQYF,TGCGCCAGTGTGATAGGGACAGGGGGCTCAGATACGCAGTATTTT
TRBD1,NA,TRBJ1-2,TRBV18,CASSPTGQGDYGYTF,TGTGCCAGCTCACCAACGGGACAGGGAGACTATGGCTACACCTTC
TRBD1,NA,TRBJ2-2,TRBV20-1,CSASRDRGRTGELFF,TGCAGTGCTAGTCGGGACAGGGGGCGCACCGGGGAGCTGTTTTTT
NA,few,TRBJ1-1,TRBV4-3,CASSQGGSRNTEAFF,TGCGCCAGCAGCCAAGGGGGCTCTAGGAACACTGAAGCTTTCTTT
NA,NA,TRBJ1-5,TRBV9,CASSGLGESEPQHF,TGTGCCAGCAGCGGACTCGGGGAGAGCGAGCCCCAGCATTTT
TRBD2,few,TRBJ2-1,TRBV15,CATGTSGSHEQFF,TGTGCCACAGGTACTAGCGGGAGCCATGAGCAGTTCTTC
TRBD1,few,TRBJ1-5,TRBV30,CAWSDGQASNQPQHF,TGTGCCTGGAGTGATGGACAGGCTAGCAATCAGCCCCAGCATTTT
NA,few,TRBJ2-6,TRBV28,CASSFPDISGANVLTF,TGTGCCAGCAGTTTCCCAGACATCTCTGGGGCCAACGTCCTGACTTTC